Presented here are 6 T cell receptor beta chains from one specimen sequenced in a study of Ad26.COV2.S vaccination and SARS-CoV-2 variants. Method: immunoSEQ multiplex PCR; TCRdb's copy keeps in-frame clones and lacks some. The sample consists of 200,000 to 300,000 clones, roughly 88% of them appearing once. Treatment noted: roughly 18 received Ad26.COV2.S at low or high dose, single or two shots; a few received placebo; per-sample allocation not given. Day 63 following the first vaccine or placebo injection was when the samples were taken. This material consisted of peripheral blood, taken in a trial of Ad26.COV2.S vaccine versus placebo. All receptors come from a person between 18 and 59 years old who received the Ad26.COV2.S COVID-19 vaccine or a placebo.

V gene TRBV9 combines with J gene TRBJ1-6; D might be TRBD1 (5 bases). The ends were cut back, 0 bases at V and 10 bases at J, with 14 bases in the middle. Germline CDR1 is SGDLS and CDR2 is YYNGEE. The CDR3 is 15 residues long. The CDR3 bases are TGTGCCAGCAGCGTAGAAGGGGTTGTAGGATCACCCCTCCACTTT. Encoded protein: CASSVEGVVGSPLHF.

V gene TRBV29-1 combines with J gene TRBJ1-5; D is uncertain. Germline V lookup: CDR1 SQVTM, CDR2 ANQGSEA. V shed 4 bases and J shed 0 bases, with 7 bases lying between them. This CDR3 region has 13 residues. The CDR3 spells CSVARNSNQPQHF. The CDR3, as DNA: TGCAGCGTTGCCCGCAATAGCAATCAGCCCCAGCATTTT. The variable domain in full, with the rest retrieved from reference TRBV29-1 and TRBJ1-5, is SAVISQKPSRDICQRGTSLTIQCQVDSQVTMMFWYRQQPGQSLTLIATANQGSEATYESGFVIDKFPISRPNLTFSTLTVSNMSPEDSSIYLCSVARNSNQPQHFGDGTRLSIL.

In DNA, the CDR3 is TGTGCCAGCAGCTTCGGGGGGAGCAATCAGCCCCAGCATTTT. It is translated as CASSFGGSNQPQHF. This chain links TRBV5-4 with TRBJ1-5; the D gene is possibly TRBD1 (5 bases). CDR1 is SGHNT and CDR2 is YYREEE in the germline V gene (reference sequence). V was trimmed by 2 bases and J by 1 base, leaving 7 bases between them. The CDR3 has 14 amino acids.

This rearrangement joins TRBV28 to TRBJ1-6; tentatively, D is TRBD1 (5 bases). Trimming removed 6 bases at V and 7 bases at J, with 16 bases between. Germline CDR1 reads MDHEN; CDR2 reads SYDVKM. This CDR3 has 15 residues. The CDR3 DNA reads TGTGCCAGCAGACCGGGGGGGGGTCGGAATTCACCCCTCCACTTT. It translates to CASRPGGGRNSPLHF.

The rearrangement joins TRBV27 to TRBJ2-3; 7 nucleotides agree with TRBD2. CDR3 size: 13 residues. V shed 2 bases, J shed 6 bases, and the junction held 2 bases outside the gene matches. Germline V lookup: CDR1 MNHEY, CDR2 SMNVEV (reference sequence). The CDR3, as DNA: TGTGCCAGCAGTTTAGGGAGGGCCGATACGCAGTATTTT. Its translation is CASSLGRADTQYF.

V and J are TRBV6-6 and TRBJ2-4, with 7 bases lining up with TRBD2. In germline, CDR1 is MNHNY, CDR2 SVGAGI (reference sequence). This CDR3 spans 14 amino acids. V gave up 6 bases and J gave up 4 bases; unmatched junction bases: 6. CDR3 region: CASSDGGIKNIQYF. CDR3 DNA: TGTGCCAGCAGCGACGGGGGGATTAAAAACATTCAGTACTTC.